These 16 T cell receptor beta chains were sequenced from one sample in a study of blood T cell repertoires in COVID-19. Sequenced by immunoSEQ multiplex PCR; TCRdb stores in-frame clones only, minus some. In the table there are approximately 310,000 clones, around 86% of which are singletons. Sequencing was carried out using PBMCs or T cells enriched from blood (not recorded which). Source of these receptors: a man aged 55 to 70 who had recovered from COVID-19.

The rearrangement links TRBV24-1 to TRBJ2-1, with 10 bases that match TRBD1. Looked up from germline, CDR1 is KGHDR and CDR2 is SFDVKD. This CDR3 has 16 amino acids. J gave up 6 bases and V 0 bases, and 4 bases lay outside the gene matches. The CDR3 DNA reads TGTGCCACCAGTGATTTGGGGACAGGGGAACCCAATGAGCAGTTCTTC. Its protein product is CATSDLGTGEPNEQFF.

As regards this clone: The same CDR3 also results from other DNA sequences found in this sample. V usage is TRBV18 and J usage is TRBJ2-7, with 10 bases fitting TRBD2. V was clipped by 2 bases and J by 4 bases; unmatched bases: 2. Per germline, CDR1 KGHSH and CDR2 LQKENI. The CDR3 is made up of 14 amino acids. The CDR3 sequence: CASSPTSGDYEQYF. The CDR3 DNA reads TGTGCCAGCTCACCAACTAGCGGGGATTACGAGCAGTACTTC.

The CDR3 region is CASSSRDRTYEQYF. The CDR3 nucleotides read TGTGCCAGCAGTTCCCGGGACAGAACCTACGAGCAGTACTTC. This rearrangement joins TRBV5-4 to TRBJ2-7; 7 positions agree with TRBD1. Germline CDR1 SGHNT, CDR2 YYREEE (reference sequence). J was trimmed by 2 bases and V by 5 bases; bases with no gene match: 7. The CDR3 totals 14 residues.

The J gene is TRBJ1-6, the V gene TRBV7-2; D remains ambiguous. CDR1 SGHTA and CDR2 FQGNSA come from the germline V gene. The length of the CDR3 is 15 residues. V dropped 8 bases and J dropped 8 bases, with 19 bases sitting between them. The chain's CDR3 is CASQSVGRIDSPLHF. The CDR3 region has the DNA TGTGCCAGCCAATCCGTGGGCCGCATAGATTCACCCCTCCACTTT.

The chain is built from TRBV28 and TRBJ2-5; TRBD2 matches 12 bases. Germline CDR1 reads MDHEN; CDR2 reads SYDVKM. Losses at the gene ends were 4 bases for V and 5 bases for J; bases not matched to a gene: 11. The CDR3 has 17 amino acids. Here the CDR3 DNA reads TGTGCCAGCAGTTCCCCGGCTAGCGGGAGGGCCAGGGAGACCCAGTACTTC. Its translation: CASSSPASGRARETQYF.

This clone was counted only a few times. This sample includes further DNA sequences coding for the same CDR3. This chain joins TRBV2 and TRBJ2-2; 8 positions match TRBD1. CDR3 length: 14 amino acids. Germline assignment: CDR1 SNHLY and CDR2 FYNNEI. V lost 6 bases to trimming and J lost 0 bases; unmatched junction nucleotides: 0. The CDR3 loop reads CASRTGANTGELFF. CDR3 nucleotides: TGTGCCAGCAGGACAGGGGCGAACACCGGGGAGCTGTTTTTT.

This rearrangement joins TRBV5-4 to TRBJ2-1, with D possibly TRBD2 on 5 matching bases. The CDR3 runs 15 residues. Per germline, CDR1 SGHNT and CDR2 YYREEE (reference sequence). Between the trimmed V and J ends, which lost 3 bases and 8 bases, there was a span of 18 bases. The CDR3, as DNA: TGTGCCAGCAGCTCGCTACAGCGGAGCACCTATGAGCAGTTCTTC. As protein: CASSSLQRSTYEQFF.

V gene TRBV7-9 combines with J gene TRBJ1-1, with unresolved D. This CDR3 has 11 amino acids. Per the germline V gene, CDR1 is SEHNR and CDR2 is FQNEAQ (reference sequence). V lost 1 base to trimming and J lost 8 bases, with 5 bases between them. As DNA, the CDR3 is TGTGCCAGCAGCTTAGTATCCGAAGCTTTCTTT. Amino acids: CASSLVSEAFF. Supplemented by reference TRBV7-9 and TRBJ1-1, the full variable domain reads DTGVSQNPRHKITKRGQNVTFRCDPISEHNRLYWYRQTLGQGPEFLTYFQNEAQLEKSRLLSDRFSAERPKGSFSTLEIQRTEQGDSAMYLCASSLVSEAFFGQGTRLTVV.

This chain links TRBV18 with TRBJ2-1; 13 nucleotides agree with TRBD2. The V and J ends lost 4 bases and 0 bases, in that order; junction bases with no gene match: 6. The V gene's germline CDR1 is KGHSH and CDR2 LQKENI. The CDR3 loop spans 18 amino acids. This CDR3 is CASSRPGLAGSSYNEQFF. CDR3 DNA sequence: TGTGCCAGCTCACGGCCGGGACTAGCGGGGTCCTCCTACAATGAGCAGTTCTTC.

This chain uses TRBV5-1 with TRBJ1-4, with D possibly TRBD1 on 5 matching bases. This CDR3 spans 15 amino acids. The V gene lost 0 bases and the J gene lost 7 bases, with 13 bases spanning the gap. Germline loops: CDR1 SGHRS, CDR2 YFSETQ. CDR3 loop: CASSLVPGRSEKLFF. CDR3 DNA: TGCGCCAGCAGCTTGGTCCCAGGGCGGAGTGAAAAACTGTTTTTT.

The CDR3 DNA sequence: TGTGCCAGCAGCATGGGACAGGGGGGTAACTATGGCTACACCTTC. As protein: CASSMGQGGNYGYTF. The chain employs TRBV7-2 and TRBJ1-2; TRBD1 aligns across 11 bases. Germline V lookup: CDR1 SGHTA, CDR2 FQGNSA. J was trimmed by 1 base and V by 5 bases; bases with no gene match: 3. The CDR3 is made up of 15 amino acids.

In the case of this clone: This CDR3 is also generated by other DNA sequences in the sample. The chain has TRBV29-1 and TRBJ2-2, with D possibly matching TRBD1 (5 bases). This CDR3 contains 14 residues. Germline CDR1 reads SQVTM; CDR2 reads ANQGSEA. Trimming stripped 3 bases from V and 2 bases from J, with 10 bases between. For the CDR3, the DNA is TGCAGCGTTGATCGTCAGGGTAACACCGGGGAGCTGTTTTTT. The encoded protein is CSVDRQGNTGELFF.

The CDR3 region is CASSSAGHHPVYTGELFF. CDR3 bases: TGTGCCAGCAGCTCAGCGGGTCACCACCCGGTGTACACCGGGGAGCTGTTTTTT. V gene TRBV7-3 combines with J gene TRBJ2-2; a possible D gene is TRBD2 (6 bases). Germline CDR1 and CDR2: SGHTA and FQGTGA. V was trimmed by 4 bases and J by 3 bases, leaving 21 bases between them. The CDR3 has 18 amino acids. The full variable domain, in which reference TRBV7-3 and TRBJ2-2 provide the parts outside the CDR3, is GAGVSQTPSNKVTEKGKYVELRCDPISGHTALYWYRQSLGQGPEFLIYFQGTGAADDSGLPNDRFFAVRPEGSVSTLKIQRTERGDSAVYLCASSSAGHHPVYTGELFFGEGSRLTVL.

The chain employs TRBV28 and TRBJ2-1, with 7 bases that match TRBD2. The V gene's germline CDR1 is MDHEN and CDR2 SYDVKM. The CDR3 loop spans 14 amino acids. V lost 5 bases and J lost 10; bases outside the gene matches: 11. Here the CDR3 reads CASSKTSRATEQFF. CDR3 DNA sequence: TGTGCCAGCAGTAAGACTAGCCGTGCCACGGAGCAGTTCTTC.

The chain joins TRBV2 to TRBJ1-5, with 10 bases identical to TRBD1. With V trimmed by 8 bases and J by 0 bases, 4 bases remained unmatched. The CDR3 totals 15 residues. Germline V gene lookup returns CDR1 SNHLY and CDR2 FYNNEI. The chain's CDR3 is CASQGQGPSNQPQHF. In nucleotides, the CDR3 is TGTGCCAGCCAGGGACAGGGGCCTAGCAATCAGCCCCAGCATTTT. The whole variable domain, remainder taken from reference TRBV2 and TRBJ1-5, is EPEVTQTPSHQVTQMGQEVILRCVPISNHLYFYWYRQILGQKVEFLVSFYNNEISEKSEIFDDQFSVERPDGSNFTLKIRSTKLEDSAMYFCASQGQGPSNQPQHFGDGTRLSIL.

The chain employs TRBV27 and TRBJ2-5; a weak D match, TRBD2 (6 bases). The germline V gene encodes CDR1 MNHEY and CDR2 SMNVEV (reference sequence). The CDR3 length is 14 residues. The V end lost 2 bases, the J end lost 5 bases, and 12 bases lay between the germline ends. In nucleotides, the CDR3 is TGTGCCAGCAGTTTAGGAGGGTATCAGGAGACCCAGTACTTC. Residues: CASSLGGYQETQYF.